What follows are 27 T cell receptor beta chains derived from one specimen sequenced in a study of blood T cell repertoires in COVID-19. TCRdb's table, derived via immunoSEQ multiplex PCR, lists solely in-frame clones and lacks some. The sample has about 150,000 clones; almost 85% are singletons. Source material: peripheral blood. The receptors originated from an elderly woman with COVID-19, enrolled during active disease.

V gene TRBV27 combines with J gene TRBJ1-2, with D unclear. V lost 3 bases, J lost 4 bases, and 12 bases lay in between. From germline, CDR1 is MNHEY and CDR2 SMNVEV (reference sequence). The CDR3 consists of 14 residues. CDR3 amino acids: CASSFAGTSYGYTF. The CDR3 coding sequence is TGTGCCAGCAGTTTTGCAGGAACGAGCTATGGCTACACCTTC.

The V gene is TRBV24-1, the J gene TRBJ2-1, with D unclear. The V end was cut by 4 bases, the J end by 9 bases, with 18 bases between. Germline V lookup: CDR1 KGHDR, CDR2 SFDVKD. The CDR3 covers 15 residues. Here the CDR3 reads CATSDAGSPWIEQFF. CDR3 DNA: TGTGCCACCAGTGACGCCGGGTCCCCCTGGATTGAGCAGTTCTTC.

This clone appeared a single time. The gene calls are TRBV11-2 and TRBJ2-5, with 10 bases lining up with TRBD2. The CDR3 sequence is 14 residues long. Trimming took 5 bases from V and 3 from J; bases not matched to a gene: 3. Per germline, CDR1 SGHAT and CDR2 FQNNGV. As DNA, the CDR3 is TGTGCCAGCAGCCGCGGACTAGCGGAAGAGACCCAGTACTTC. This encodes CASSRGLAEETQYF.

A few counts support this clone. This sequence joins TRBV5-6 and TRBJ1-3, with 8 bases lining up with TRBD1. This CDR3 comprises 17 residues. With 1 base clipped from V and 4 bases from J, the junction kept 10 bases outside the gene matches. Germline CDR1 reads SGHDT; CDR2 reads YYEEEE. The chain's CDR3 is CASSLFGQGAEGNTIYF. The CDR3 coding sequence is TGTGCCAGCAGCTTGTTTGGGCAGGGGGCCGAGGGAAACACCATATATTTT.

The rearrangement uses TRBV24-1 and TRBJ2-4, with D possibly TRBD1 on 5 matching bases. The germline CDR1 and CDR2 sequences are KGHDR and SFDVKD. Trimming stripped 3 bases from V and 1 base from J, with 18 bases between. The CDR3 runs 18 residues. DNA of the CDR3: TGTGCCACCAGTGATGGGGCGTCGGCCTGCTGGGCCAAAAACATTCAGTACTTC. Amino acids: CATSDGASACWAKNIQYF.

The chain carries TRBV6-4 and TRBJ1-1; no firm D call. The CDR3 has 13 residues. V lost 2 bases and J 5 bases, leaving 9 bases between the germline ends. The germline V gene has CDR1 MRHNA and CDR2 SNTAGT. CDR3 in DNA: TGTGCCAGCAGTGACAATCTTTTTACTGAAGCTTTCTTT. The encoded protein is CASSDNLFTEAFF.

V is TRBV3-1 (or the pseudogene TRBV3-2) and J is TRBJ2-1; the match to TRBD2 covers 7 bases. V shed 0 bases, J shed 14 bases, and the junction held 7 bases outside the gene matches. Per germline, CDR1 LGHDT and CDR2 YNNKEL (reference sequence). CDR3 length equals 13 residues. In nucleotides, the CDR3 is TGTGCCAGCAGCCAAGATGGACTAGGATCGGAGTTCTTC. This gives the protein CASSQDGLGSEFF.

The J gene is TRBJ2-3, the V gene TRBV6-6, with TRBD1 matching over 11 bases. With 5 bases clipped from V and 4 bases from J, the junction kept 8 bases outside the gene matches. CDR1 is MNHNY and CDR2 is SVGAGI in the germline V gene (reference sequence). This CDR3 region has 16 residues. The chain's CDR3 is CASSKPGTGGADTQYF. CDR3 nucleotides: TGTGCCAGCAGTAAACCCGGGACAGGGGGGGCAGATACGCAGTATTTT.

This chain joins TRBV28 and TRBJ2-7; TRBD2 matches 13 bases. The CDR3 extends over 15 amino acids. Unmatched junction bases numbered 5, after V lost 5 bases and J lost 4 bases. The germline gives CDR1 MDHEN, CDR2 SYDVKM. CDR3 nucleotides: TGTGCCAGCAGTATCCGACTAGCGGGAGGATACGAGCAGTACTTC. Translated, it gives CASSIRLAGGYEQYF. The full variable domain, completed using reference TRBV28 and TRBJ2-7, is DVKVTQSSRYLVKRTGEKVFLECVQDMDHENMFWYRQDPGLGLRLIYFSYDVKMKEKGDIPEGYSVSREKKERFSLILESASTNQTSMYLCASSIRLAGGYEQYFGPGTRLTVT.

Points on this clone: Its ends do not fully match the called genes, so a read error is possible. The chain links TRBV7-7 to TRBJ1-2; 9 bases agree with TRBD1. This CDR3 is built from 17 residues. CDR1 SSHAT and CDR2 FNYEAQ come from the germline V gene (reference sequence). CDR3: CASSVPEGQGTNYGYTF. CDR3 nucleotide sequence: TGTGCTAGCAGTGTACCCGAGGGACAGGGAACTAACTATGGCTACACCTTC.

The rearrangement joins TRBV5-4 to TRBJ2-2; D is uncertain. CDR1 SGHNT and CDR2 YYREEE come from the germline V gene (reference sequence). This CDR3 is built from 13 residues. Trimming pared 4 bases from V and 8 bases from J, leaving 12 bases between. The DNA of the CDR3 is TGTGCCAGCAGCCCTGTCCGGTTTGGGGAGCTGTTTTTT. It yields the protein CASSPVRFGELFF.

This clone was observed a handful of times. The chain has TRBV19 and TRBJ2-5; TRBD2 agrees at 7 bases. CDR3 length: 15 residues. V dropped 3 bases and J dropped 5; count of bases not matched to a gene: 9. The germline V gene has CDR1 LNHDA and CDR2 SQIVND (reference sequence). DNA for the CDR3: TGTGCCAGTAGTATGCTTTGGGGGGGGTCGGAGACCCAGTACTTC. This gives the protein CASSMLWGGSETQYF.

The CDR3 DNA sequence: TGTGCCAGCAGTTCCGGGACAGGGGACATTCAGTACTTC. This sequence encodes CASSSGTGDIQYF. V gene TRBV6-2 or TRBV6-3 combines with J gene TRBJ2-4; 10 positions match TRBD1. Germline CDR1 and CDR2: MNHEY and SVGEGT. This CDR3 has 13 residues. The trim removed 4 bases at V and 8 bases at J, leaving 2 bases unmatched.

The chain carries TRBV5-4 and TRBJ1-3; no clear D. The CDR3 extends over 14 amino acids. Trimming took off 5 bases at V and 0 bases at J, with 9 bases between the two ends. Looked up from germline, CDR1 is SGHNT and CDR2 is YYREEE (reference sequence). As DNA, the CDR3 is TGTGCCAGCAGTCAAGTTAGCTCTGGAAACACCATATATTTT. Translating it yields CASSQVSSGNTIYF.

The V gene is TRBV7-3, the J gene TRBJ2-3, with D perhaps TRBD2 (5 bases). In germline, CDR1 is SGHTA, CDR2 FQGTGA. This CDR3 contains 16 residues. The V end was cut by 5 bases, the J end by 0 bases, with 15 bases between. The CDR3 here is CASSPRSAGSTDTQYF. CDR3 nucleotide sequence: TGTGCCAGCAGCCCCCGGAGTGCGGGTAGCACAGATACGCAGTATTTT.

The chain uses TRBV12-3 or TRBV12-4 and TRBJ2-5; D might be TRBD1 (6 bases). This CDR3 region has 13 residues. Trimming stripped 2 bases from V and 6 bases from J, with 10 bases between. The DNA for the CDR3 is TGTGCCAGCAGTTTATTCCAGGGGAAGACCCAGTACTTC. As protein: CASSLFQGKTQYF.

The chain carries TRBV5-4 and TRBJ2-5; 9 bases are a match to TRBD1. The CDR3 runs to 15 residues. The trim removed 3 bases at V and 4 bases at J, leaving 7 bases unmatched. Germline loops: CDR1 SGHNT, CDR2 YYREEE (reference sequence). The DNA for the CDR3 is TGTGCCAGCAGCTATCCCGGGACAGGGTCAGAGACCCAGTACTTC. Protein product: CASSYPGTGSETQYF.

The chain links TRBV15 to TRBJ2-1, with 7 positions matching TRBD2. The CDR3 totals 19 residues. Per germline, CDR1 LNHNV and CDR2 YYDKDF (reference sequence). Germline trimming cut 0 bases from V and 1 base from J; bases unmatched to any gene: 12. The DNA of the CDR3 is TGTGCCACCAGCAGAGATAGGGGACTACTTTTCGAGTCCTACAATGAGCAGTTCTTC. It is translated as CATSRDRGLLFESYNEQFF.

The chain links TRBV28 to TRBJ2-7; D might be TRBD2 (6 bases). Trimming shortened V by 3 bases and J by 3 bases, and 12 bases separated the two germline ends. CDR3 length: 14 amino acids. The germline CDR1 and CDR2 sequences are MDHEN and SYDVKM. CDR3 coding DNA: TGTGCCAGCAGTTTGGTCGGGAGTTACTACGAGCAGTACTTC. Protein product: CASSLVGSYYEQYF.

The rearrangement joins TRBV28 to TRBJ2-6; possibly TRBD1 for D (6 bases). The V end was cut by 3 bases, the J end by 0 bases, with 9 bases between. Per germline, CDR1 MDHEN and CDR2 SYDVKM. The CDR3 loop spans 16 amino acids. The CDR3 coding sequence is TGTGCCAGCAGTTTCGGACAGTTCTCTGGGGCCAACGTCCTGACTTTC. Translated, it gives CASSFGQFSGANVLTF.

The J gene is TRBJ2-7, the V gene TRBV28; TRBD1 is a possible D gene (5 bases). Germline V lookup: CDR1 MDHEN, CDR2 SYDVKM. The CDR3 is made up of 14 amino acids. V lost 6 bases and J 0 bases, leaving 12 bases between the germline ends. Here the CDR3 reads CASRGHGSSYEQYF. The CDR3 DNA is TGTGCCAGCAGAGGACACGGATCCTCCTACGAGCAGTACTTC.

This clone turned up a few times. The chain combines TRBV7-9 with TRBJ2-1; TRBD2 agrees at 11 bases. Germline V CDR1 and CDR2: SEHNR, FQNEAQ (reference sequence). This CDR3 region has 15 residues. V lost 4 bases and J lost 4; bases outside the gene matches: 3. DNA for the CDR3: TGTGCCAGCAGCTCCGGGACTAGCGGATACAATGAGCAGTTCTTC. It translates to CASSSGTSGYNEQFF.

The V gene is TRBV7-9, the J gene TRBJ2-5, with TRBD1 matching 7 bases. CDR3 length: 14 amino acids. The V gene's germline CDR1 is SEHNR and CDR2 FQNEAQ (reference sequence). The trim removed 3 bases at V and 2 bases at J, leaving 3 bases unmatched. CDR3 loop: CASSLDRFQETQYF. The CDR3 coding sequence is TGTGCCAGCAGCTTGGACAGGTTTCAAGAGACCCAGTACTTC.

CDR3 residues: CASSLDGGNTEAFF. CDR3 DNA: TGTGCCAGCAGCTTAGACGGGGGGAACACTGAAGCTTTCTTT. The chain recombines TRBV7-9 with TRBJ1-1; D is possibly TRBD1 (5 bases). CDR1 and CDR2 from the germline V gene are SEHNR and FQNEAQ (reference sequence). V shed 1 base and J shed 1 base, with 7 bases lying between them. The CDR3 spans 14 residues.

The chain is built from TRBV5-1 and TRBJ1-1, with 10 bases that match TRBD1. V lost 4 bases to trimming and J lost 7 bases; unmatched junction nucleotides: 1. This CDR3 has 12 residues. The germline CDR1 and CDR2 sequences are SGHRS and YFSETQ. DNA for the CDR3: TGCGCCAGCAGCGGGACAGGGGTTGAAGCTTTCTTT. Amino acid sequence: CASSGTGVEAFF.

The chain couples TRBV5-1 to TRBJ2-7, with TRBD1 as a possible D gene (5 bases). V dropped 2 bases and J dropped 3 bases, with 18 bases sitting between them. CDR3 size: 16 residues. Germline V gene lookup returns CDR1 SGHRS and CDR2 YFSETQ. The CDR3 region has the DNA TGCGCCAGCAGCTTACTTTTCGGACAAGCTGGCTACGAGCAGTACTTC. It encodes CASSLLFGQAGYEQYF.

The rearrangement links TRBV4-2 to TRBJ2-3; a possible D gene is TRBD2 (6 bases). The CDR3 loop spans 15 amino acids. Germline V gene sequence: CDR1 LGHNA, CDR2 YNFKEQ. Trimming took 2 bases from V and 1 from J, leaving 10 bases between them. The CDR3 here is CASSQIASGTDTQYF. The CDR3 DNA sequence: TGTGCCAGCAGCCAAATCGCTAGCGGCACAGATACGCAGTATTTT.